This TCR beta chain comes out of a study of T-cell memory formation after mild COVID-19. Turning to the study itself: Largely, TCR clusters stayed within a single donor. Whole-study findings and limits: Most CD4+ clones that shrank were in CM and EM, while CD8+ ones turned up in EMRA.

The CDR3 extends over 13 amino acids. V lost 3 bases, J lost 12 bases, and 16 bases lay in between. One entry per CDR3 protein, called by TCRdb with MiXCR from the 5' RACE reads. Among about 470,000 distinct CDR3 sequences listed, around a quarter were seen once. As for this clonotype: Its antigen is unknown.

The sequenced sample consisted of PBMCs or a T cell subset sorted from them (not recorded which). The sequence was obtained from an adult woman who had mild COVID-19 (a few samples of this study predate the infection). Cell type and time point are not known. The chain couples TRBV12-3 or TRBV12-4 to TRBJ2-3; D possibly matches TRBD1 or TRBD2 (5 bases each). The CDR3: CASSFPGTNRQYF. CDR3 DNA: TGTGCCAGCAGTTTTCCCGGGACCAATCGACAGTATTTT.